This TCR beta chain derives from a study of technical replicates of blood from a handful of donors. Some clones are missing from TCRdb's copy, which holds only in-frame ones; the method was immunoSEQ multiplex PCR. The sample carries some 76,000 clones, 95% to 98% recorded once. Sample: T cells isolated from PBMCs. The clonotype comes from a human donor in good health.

CDR3 coding DNA: TGTGCCAGCAGCTTTATTACAGGGAACACTGAAGCTTTCTTT. Translation: CASSFITGNTEAFF. The rearrangement joins TRBV7-2 to TRBJ1-1; D possibly corresponds to TRBD1 (5 bases). V gave up 3 bases and J gave up 1 base, with 9 bases separating them. The CDR3 runs to 14 residues. Germline V lookup: CDR1 SGHTA, CDR2 FQGNSA.